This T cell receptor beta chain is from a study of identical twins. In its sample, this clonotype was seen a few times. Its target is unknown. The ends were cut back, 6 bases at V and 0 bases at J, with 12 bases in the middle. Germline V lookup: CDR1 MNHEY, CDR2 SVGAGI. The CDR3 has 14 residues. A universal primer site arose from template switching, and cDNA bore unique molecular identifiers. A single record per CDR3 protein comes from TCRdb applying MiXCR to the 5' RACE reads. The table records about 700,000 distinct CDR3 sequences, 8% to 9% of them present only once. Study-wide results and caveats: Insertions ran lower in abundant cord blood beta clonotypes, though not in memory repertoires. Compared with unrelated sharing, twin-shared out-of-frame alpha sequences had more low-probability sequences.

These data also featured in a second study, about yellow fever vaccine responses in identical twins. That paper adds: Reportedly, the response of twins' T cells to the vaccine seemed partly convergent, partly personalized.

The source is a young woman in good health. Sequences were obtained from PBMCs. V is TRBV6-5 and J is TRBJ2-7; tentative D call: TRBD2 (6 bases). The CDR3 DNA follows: TGTGCCAGCAGACACTCCGGGAGCTCCTACGAGCAGTACTTC. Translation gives CASRHSGSSYEQYF.